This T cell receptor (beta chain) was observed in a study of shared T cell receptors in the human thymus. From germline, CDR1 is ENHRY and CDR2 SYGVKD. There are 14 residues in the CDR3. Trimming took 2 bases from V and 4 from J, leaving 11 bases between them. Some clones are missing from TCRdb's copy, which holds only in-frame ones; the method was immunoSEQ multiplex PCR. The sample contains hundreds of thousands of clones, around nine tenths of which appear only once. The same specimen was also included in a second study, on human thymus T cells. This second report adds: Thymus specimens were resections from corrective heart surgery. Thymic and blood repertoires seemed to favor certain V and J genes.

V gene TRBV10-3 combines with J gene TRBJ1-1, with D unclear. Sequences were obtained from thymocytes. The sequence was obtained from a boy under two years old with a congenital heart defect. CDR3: CAISERERGTEAFF. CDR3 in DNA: TGTGCCATCAGTGAGAGGGAGAGAGGCACTGAAGCTTTCTTT.